Listed here are 2 T cell receptor beta chains from one sample, sequenced in a study of beta chain features in type 1 diabetes. No antigens are known for them. Whole-study results and caveats: TCRB CDR3s were moderately but significantly shorter in Type 1 diabetes patients in all four CD4+ subsets.

All of the isolated RNA was reverse transcribed, so expressed TCRB transcripts were sequenced. The repertoire was sequenced with immunoSEQ multiplex PCR; TCRdb's copy has only in-frame clones and lacks some. The repertoire consists of a few hundred thousand clones, with about 15% occurring once and the leading ten covering around 0.015%. The sample was naive CD4+ T cells from blood. The receptors come from a man between 18 and 35 years old with type 1 diabetes.

This clone has a handful of counts. V usage is TRBV5-6 and J usage is TRBJ1-1, with unresolved D. The CDR3 runs 14 residues. Germline V gene lookup returns CDR1 SGHDT and CDR2 YYEEEE. Deletions cut 1 base from V and 0 bases from J, with 7 bases between. This CDR3 is CASSLRRLNTEAFF. In DNA, the CDR3 is TGTGCCAGCAGCTTGCGCCGGTTGAACACTGAAGCTTTCTTT.

This clone has more than one count but fewer than ten. This chain uses TRBV5-4 with TRBJ2-3; 8 nucleotides match TRBD1. Trimming at V came to 5 bases and at J to 4 bases, leaving 6 bases not matched to a gene. The CDR3 consists of 14 residues. Looked up from germline, CDR1 is SGHNT and CDR2 is YYREEE (reference sequence). CDR3 DNA sequence: TGTGCCAGCAGTCGTGGACAGGGAGCAGATACGCAGTATTTT. Translated, it gives CASSRGQGADTQYF.